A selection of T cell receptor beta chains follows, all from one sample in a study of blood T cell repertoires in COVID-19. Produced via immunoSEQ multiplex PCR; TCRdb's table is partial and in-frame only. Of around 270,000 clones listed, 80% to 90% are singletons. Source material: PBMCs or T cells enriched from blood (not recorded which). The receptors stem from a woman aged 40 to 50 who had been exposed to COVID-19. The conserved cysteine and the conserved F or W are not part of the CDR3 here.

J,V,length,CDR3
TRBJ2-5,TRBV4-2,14,ASSQVGIQVSETQY
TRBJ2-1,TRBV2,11,ASSEGLPNEQF
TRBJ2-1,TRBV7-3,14,ASSLVAGATNNEQF
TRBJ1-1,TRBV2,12,ASSVLGGNTEAF
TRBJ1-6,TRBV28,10,ASSLERVALH
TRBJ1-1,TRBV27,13,ASSYVGGVGTEAF
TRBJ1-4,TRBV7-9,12,ASSLGQINEKLF
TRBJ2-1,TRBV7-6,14,ASSLVAGGTFNEQF
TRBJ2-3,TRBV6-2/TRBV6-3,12,ASSYSGAADTQY
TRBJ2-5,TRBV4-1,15,ASSQLGLAGVGETQY
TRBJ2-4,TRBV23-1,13,ASSHRGRAKNIQY
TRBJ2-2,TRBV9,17,ASSVTSGGRDANTGELF
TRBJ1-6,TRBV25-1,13,ASSARERNNSPLH
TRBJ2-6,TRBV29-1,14,SVPGQGASGANVLT
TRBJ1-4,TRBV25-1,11,ASSAPGGEKLF
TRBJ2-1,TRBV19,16,ASSMRGNGIIFDYEQF
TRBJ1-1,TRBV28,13,ASSPIGLGAGVAF
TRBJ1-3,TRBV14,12,ASSHGDRGNTIY
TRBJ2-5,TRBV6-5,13,ASSYDAGAGWTQY
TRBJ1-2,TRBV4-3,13,ASSQSRVFNYGYT